The clone carrying this T cell receptor (beta chain) has just one count. Its antigen is unidentified. Unmatched junction bases numbered 11, after V lost 0 bases and J lost 6 bases. Germline V gene lookup returns CDR1 SGHTA and CDR2 FQGNSA. The CDR3 is made up of 18 amino acids. The sample originates from a study of cytomegalovirus exposure and HLA in healthy donors. Study findings and constraints: The classifier reportedly diagnosed cytomegalovirus status with high sensitivity and specificity. Altogether, around 160 TCR beta chains were recorded as cytomegalovirus-associated.

Data came from immunoSEQ multiplex PCR; TCRdb stores just in-frame clones and leaves some out. The sample consists of about 140,000 clones, 70% to 90% of them appearing once. Separate from the approximately 720-subject first cohort was the approximately 120-subject validation cohort, to which the donors belonged. This sequence joins TRBV7-2 and TRBJ2-3; 11 bases agree with TRBD2. Sample: PBMCs. This TCR was recovered from a woman aged 25 to 39 in good health and CMV-seronegative. CDR3 loop: CASSLARGSGGAPDTQYF. In nucleotides, the CDR3 is TGTGCCAGCAGCTTAGCGCGGGGTAGCGGGGGGGCCCCGGATACGCAGTATTTT.